The present T cell receptor beta chain was sequenced within a study of blood T cell repertoires in COVID-19 (dated by TCRdb to the early 2020s). With respect to the entire study: Samples from collaborators originated in the United States, Italy and Spain and spanned both the acute and convalescent phases of COVID-19. The prospective study material was composed of cDNA or gDNA derived from T cells, B-cell-depleted T cells, or PBMCs. The dataset comprised deeply sampled blood TCRbeta repertoires from subjects exposed to, actively infected with, or recovered from COVID-19. The repertoires were released in a freely available public database meant as a resource for research on the immune response to SARS-CoV-2. Samples were obtained from the ongoing ImmuneRACE study (first 160 participants) and from 1,200 or so subjects provided by 6 global collaborators. Sample metadata almost always included a de-identified subject ID, COVID-19 status, age in years and sex. Where available, HLA class I and class II types were obtained from metadata supplied by the sample provider rather than from assay-based typing. What the work shows at the level of the full study, not this receptor alone: The quantity of clinical and demographic metadata differed by source and by participant and was supplied without curation.

Whole blood was collected in K2EDTA tubes by collaborating institutions according to the institutions' own protocols. For TCRbeta analysis, collaborators shipped samples as frozen whole blood, isolated PBMCs, or DNA extracted from either of those sample types. Comments on this clone: The specificity of this receptor is unknown. Per-nucleotide qualities are absent, and no much larger clonotype sits a single base away.

Ends trimmed: V by 5 bases, J by 4 bases; bases unmatched to a gene: 15. CDR1 and CDR2, looked up from the germline V gene (reference sequence), are MNHEY and SMNVEV. The CDR3, cysteine through phenylalanine, is 17 amino acids long. The kept DNA is CDR3 alone, 51 bases in frame from the first base. The immunoSEQ Assay, a bias-controlled multiplex PCR, was used to amplify TCRbeta CDR3 regions from genomic DNA. As for the original processing: The number of nucleated cells in each sample was estimated by amplification of reference gene primers within the assay. To quantify the absolute abundance of each unique TCRbeta CDR3 rearrangement, sequence reads were collapsed and filtered. For each sample, productive Simpson clonality was calculated as the square root of Simpson's diversity index over productive rearrangements. The clones in this table, taken by TCRdb from immuneACCESS, are in-frame only. Not every clone is retained; where verified, under half of the shortfall comes from an unresolved V gene, and the cause of the rest is unknown. V and J calls and clone size are those listed in that table; D and trimming were worked out from the DNA. A total of about 220,000 clones appear in this sample, approximately 91% of them only once. In total, the top ten clones hold under 0.9% of the sample.

This TCR came from a man aged 35 to 55 with acute or convalescent COVID-19. The chain was built from TRBV27 and TRBJ1-1; 8 junctional bases match TRBD1. Source material: peripheral blood. The DNA sequence reads TGTGCCAGCAGTCCCCCCGGACAGGGTTTACGAGGCACTGAAGCTTTCTTT. It translates as CASSPPGQGLRGTEAFF.